The clone carrying this T cell receptor (beta chain) has more than one count but fewer than ten. Sequenced by immunoSEQ multiplex PCR; TCRdb stores in-frame clones only, minus some. In the table there are fewer than 25,000 clones, around 90% of which are singletons. This sample is drawn from a study of preoperative IRX-2 immunotherapy in early breast cancer. The V gene lost 7 bases and the J gene lost 5 bases, with 10 bases spanning the gap. Germline V gene data show CDR1 as SNHLY and CDR2 as FYNNEI. CDR3 length: 12 amino acids. Treatment here: preoperative locoregional IRX-2 cytokine immunotherapy. Patients received preoperative, locoregional IRX-2 cytokine immunotherapy in a phase Ib study.

The chain joins TRBV2 to TRBJ2-3; tentatively, D is TRBD2 (5 bases). The clonotype comes from a human donor with breast cancer. Material: tumor tissue, obtained after IRX-2 immunotherapy. The CDR3 region has the DNA TGTGCCAGCACCCGAGGGCGAGATACGCAGTATTTT. The encoded protein is CASTRGRDTQYF.